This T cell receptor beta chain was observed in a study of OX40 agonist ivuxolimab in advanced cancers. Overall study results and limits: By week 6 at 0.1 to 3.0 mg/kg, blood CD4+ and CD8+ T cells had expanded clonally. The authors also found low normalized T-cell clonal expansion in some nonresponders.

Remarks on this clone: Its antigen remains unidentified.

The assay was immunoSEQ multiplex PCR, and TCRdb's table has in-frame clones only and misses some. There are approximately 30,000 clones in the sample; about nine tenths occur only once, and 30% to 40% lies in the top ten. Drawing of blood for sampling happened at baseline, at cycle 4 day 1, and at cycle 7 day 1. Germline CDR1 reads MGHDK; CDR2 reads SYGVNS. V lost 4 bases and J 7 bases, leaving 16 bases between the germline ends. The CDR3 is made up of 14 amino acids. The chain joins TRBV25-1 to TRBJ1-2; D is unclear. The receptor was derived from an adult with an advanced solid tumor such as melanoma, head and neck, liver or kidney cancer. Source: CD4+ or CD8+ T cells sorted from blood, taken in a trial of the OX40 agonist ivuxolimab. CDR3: CASSGDALLGGYTF. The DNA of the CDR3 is TGTGCCAGCAGTGGGGATGCCCTATTGGGTGGCTACACCTTC.